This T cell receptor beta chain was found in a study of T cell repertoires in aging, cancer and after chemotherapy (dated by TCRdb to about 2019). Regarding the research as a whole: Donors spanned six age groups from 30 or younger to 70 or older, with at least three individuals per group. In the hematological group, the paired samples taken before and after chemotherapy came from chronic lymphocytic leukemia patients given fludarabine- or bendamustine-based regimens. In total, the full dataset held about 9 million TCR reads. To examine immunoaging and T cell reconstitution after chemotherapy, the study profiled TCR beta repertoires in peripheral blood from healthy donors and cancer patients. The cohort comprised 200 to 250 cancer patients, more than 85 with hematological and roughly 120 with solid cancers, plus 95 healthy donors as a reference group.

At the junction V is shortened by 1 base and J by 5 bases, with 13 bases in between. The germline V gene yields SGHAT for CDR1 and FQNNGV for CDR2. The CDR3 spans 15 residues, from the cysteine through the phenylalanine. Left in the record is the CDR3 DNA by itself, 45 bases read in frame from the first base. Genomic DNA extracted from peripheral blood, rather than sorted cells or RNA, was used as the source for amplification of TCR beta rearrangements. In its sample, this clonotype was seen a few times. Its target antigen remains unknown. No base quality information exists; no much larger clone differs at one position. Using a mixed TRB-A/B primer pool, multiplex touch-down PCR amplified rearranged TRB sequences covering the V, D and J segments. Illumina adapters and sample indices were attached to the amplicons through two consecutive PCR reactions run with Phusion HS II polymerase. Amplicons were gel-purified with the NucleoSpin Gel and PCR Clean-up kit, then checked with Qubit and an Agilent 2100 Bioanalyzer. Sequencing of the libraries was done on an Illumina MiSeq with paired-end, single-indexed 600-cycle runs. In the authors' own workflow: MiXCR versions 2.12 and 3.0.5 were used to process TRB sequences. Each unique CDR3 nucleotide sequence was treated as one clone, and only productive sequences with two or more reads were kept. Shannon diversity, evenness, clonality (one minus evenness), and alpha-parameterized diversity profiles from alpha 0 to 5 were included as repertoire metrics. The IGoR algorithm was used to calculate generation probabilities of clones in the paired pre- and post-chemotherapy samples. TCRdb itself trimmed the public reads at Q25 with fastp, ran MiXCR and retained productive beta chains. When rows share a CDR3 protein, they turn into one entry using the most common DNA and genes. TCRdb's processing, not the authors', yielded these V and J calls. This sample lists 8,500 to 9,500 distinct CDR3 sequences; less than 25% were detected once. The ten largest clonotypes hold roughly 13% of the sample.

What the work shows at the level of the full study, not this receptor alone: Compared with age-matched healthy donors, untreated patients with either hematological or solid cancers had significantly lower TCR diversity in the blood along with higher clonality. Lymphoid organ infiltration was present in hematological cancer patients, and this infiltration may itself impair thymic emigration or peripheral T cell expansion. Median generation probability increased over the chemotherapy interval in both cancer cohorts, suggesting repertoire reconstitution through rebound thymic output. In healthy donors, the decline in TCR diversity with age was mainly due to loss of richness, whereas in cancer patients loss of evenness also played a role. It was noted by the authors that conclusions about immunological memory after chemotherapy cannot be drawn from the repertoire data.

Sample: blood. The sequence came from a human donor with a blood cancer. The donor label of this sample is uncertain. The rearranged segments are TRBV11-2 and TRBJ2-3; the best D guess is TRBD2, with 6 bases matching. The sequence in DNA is TGTGCCAGCAGCTTAGTCGTGGGAGCGGGAGATACGCAGTATTTT. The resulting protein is CASSLVVGAGDTQYF.